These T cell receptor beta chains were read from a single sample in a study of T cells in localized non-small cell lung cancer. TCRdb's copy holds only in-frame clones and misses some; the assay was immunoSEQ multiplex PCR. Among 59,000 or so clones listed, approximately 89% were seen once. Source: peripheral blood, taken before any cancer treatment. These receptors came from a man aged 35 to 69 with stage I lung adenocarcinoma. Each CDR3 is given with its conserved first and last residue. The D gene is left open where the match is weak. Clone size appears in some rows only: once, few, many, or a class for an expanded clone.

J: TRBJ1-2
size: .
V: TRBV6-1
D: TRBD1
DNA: TGTGCCAGCAGTCAAGATACAGGGGCTGGCTATGGCTACACCTTC
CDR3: CASSQDTGAGYGYTF

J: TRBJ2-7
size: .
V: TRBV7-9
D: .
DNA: TGTGCCAGCAGCCAAGTCTCCTACGAGCAGTACTTC
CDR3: CASSQVSYEQYF

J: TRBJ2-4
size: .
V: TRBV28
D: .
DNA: TGTGCCACAGGAGAGGGCGACATTCAGTACTTC
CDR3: CATGEGDIQYF

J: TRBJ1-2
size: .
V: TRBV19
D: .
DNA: TGTGCCAGTAGTACTGGACAGATCTATGGCTACACCTTC
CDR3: CASSTGQIYGYTF

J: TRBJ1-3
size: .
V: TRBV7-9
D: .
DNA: TGTGCCAGCAGCTTACTAGCAGGGGAAGAGAACACCATATATTTT
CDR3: CASSLLAGEENTIYF

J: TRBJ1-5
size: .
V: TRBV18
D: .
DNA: TGTGCCAGCTCACCACGGCCCCTTAGCAATCAGCCCCAGCATTTT
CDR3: CASSPRPLSNQPQHF

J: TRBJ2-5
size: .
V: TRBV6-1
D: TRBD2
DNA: TGTGCCAGCAGTGAAGCTAGCGGGAGAGAGACCCAGTACTTC
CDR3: CASSEASGRETQYF

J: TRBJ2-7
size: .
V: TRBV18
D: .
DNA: TGTGCCAGCTCACAAAGGGGGGGCGAGCAGTACTTC
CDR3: CASSQRGGEQYF

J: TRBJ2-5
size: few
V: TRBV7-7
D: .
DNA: TGTGCTAGCAGCTCAGGACGGACCTACCAAGAGACCCAGTACTTC
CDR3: CASSSGRTYQETQYF

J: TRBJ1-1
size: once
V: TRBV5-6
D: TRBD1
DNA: TGTGCCAGCAGCTTACAGGGGGCGGAAGCTTTCTTT
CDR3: CASSLQGAEAFF

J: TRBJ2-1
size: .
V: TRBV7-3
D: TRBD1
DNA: TGTGCCAGCAGCTTAGGCCAACCGGGACAGGGGAGTAATGAGCAGTTCTTC
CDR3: CASSLGQPGQGSNEQFF

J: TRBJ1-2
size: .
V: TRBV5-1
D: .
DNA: TGCGCCAGCAGGTCGGGGAACTATGGCTACACCTTC
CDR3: CASRSGNYGYTF